This TCR beta chain was identified in a study of human T cells and chemical hapten exposure (dated by TCRdb to the early 2020s). Some background on the complete study: For sensitization, 2% DPC in acetone was applied to a 2 cm by 2 cm area of upper inner arm skin. Libraries were pooled for sequencing, and per-sample TCR yields varied mainly because of small differences in library volumes within the pool. Patch testing was done on the upper back using Finn chambers containing 0.01% DPC, and results were scored after 6 days according to International Contact Dermatitis Research Group standards. Twenty-nine alopecia patients gave blood for TCR sequencing at one to four time points (pre-sensitization, 2, 6 and 24 weeks). The study tracked peripheral blood TCR repertoire changes in vivo during primary and secondary sensitization to the hapten diphenylcyclopropenone (DPC) in alopecia patients. Most of the patients in the cohort were female, and the cohort covered alopecia areata with under or over 50% scalp involvement, alopecia totalis and alopecia universalis. Blood was sampled from patients pre-sensitization (week 0) and at 2, 6 and about 24 weeks after DPC sensitization. Throughout the roughly 26-week study period, patients were also given weekly therapeutic DPC doses on the scalp. The investigation overall reported the following: Compared with pre-sensitization or healthy control sets, expanded TCRs formed significantly more large CDR3 similarity clusters, which is consistent with antigen-driven responses. DPC sensitization did not change the number of TCRs with a frequency above 1 in 1000, and there was no evidence of changes in global repertoire structure. Patch test score correlated positively with the number of PT1 expanded TCRs, reaching significance at thresholds 8, 16 and 32 but not at 4. Repeated subsampling changed both the strength of the expansion versus patch-test correlation and the threshold at which that correlation became significant. Because all patients had alopecia, a presumed autoimmune disease, the immune response of the patients might differ from that of healthy individuals.

This specimen's time point label, per the study, means: patch test 1, 2 weeks after DPC sensitization. The label giving this sample's treatment or condition can be read as: therapeutic diphenylcyclopropenone sensitization with weekly scalp DPC. At every patch-test visit, the blood draw took place before the patch test was put on. Eligible patients were aged 18 to 70, diagnosed with alopecia, deemed suitable for DPC therapy, and excluded if pregnant. Total RNA was isolated from unfractionated whole blood collected in Tempus Blood RNA tubes. The cysteine opens and the phenylalanine closes a CDR3 of 15 amino acids. Only the CDR3 portion is preserved as DNA: 45 bases, with reading frame beginning at the first base. Compared with germline, V lacks 7 bases and J lacks 7 bases; bases without a gene match: 12. The germline V gene encodes CDR1 SQVTM and CDR2 ANQGSEA. Library generation was performed with RACE. Data came from a NextSeq 500. During library preparation, unique molecular identifiers were attached to individual cDNA molecules so that TCRs could be counted quantitatively and reproducibly. Both TCR alpha and TCR beta chains were sequenced from each blood RNA sample. Per the source publication's procedure: The median number of TCRs per sample was roughly 98,000, ranging from roughly 23,224 to 690,600. V, J and CDR3 annotation of the TCR reads was performed with the Decombinator software suite. Every sample was subsampled to the same number of TCRs (28,000) for the PS versus PT1 abundance plots. TCRs were defined as expanded if absent before sensitization and observed at least eight times at the 2-week time point. TCRdb reprocessing: public reads trimmed at Q25 with fastp, clones called with MiXCR, in-frame beta chains kept. One record per CDR3 amino acid sequence lists the most common genes and DNA. None of the V and J calls come from the authors' own analysis; TCRdb made them. In this sample the table shows under 200,000 distinct CDR3 sequences, roughly 15% of which occur a single time. The ten biggest clones cover about 1.7% of the sample.

In this sample, this clonotype turned up many times. The clone's antigen remains unknown. Nothing much larger sits one base from this clone, and base qualities are not available. The sequenced sample was whole blood, obtained in connection with sensitization to the hapten diphenylcyclopropenone (DPC). The receptor comes from a woman under 40 with alopecia areata. Some clones in this sample may be carry-over from other donors' samples. This chain joins TRBV29-1 to TRBJ2-5; 13 junctional bases match TRBD2. This receptor carries the CDR3 CSGTSGRALQGTQYF. The DNA reads TGCAGCGGAACTAGCGGGAGGGCCCTGCAGGGGACCCAGTACTTC.